The clone carrying this TCR beta chain was observed at least ten times. Trimming took 5 bases from V and 7 from J, leaving 15 bases between them. The germline V gene has CDR1 DFQATT and CDR2 SNEGSKA (reference sequence). The CDR3 is 12 amino acids. Time point noted: longitudinal time-point 1 (baseline). The data originate from a study of neurological immune-mediated disorders. TCRdb processed the 5' RACE reads anew with MiXCR; each CDR3 protein has one entry. The sample consists of about 71,000 distinct CDR3 sequences, around 13% of them appearing once. The V call is TRBV20-1, the J call TRBJ2-7; D might be TRBD2 (5 bases). Sequencing used PBMCs. The sequence was collected from a female donor with HTLV-1-associated myelopathy (HAM/TSP). CDR3 sequence: CSAERFLGEQYF. The CDR3, as DNA: TGCAGTGCTGAGCGGTTTTTGGGAGAGCAGTACTTC.